This T cell receptor beta chain is from a study of response to subunit inactivated influenza vaccine. TCRdb passed the RT-PCR reads through MiXCR, listing each CDR3 protein once. Among about 570,000 distinct CDR3 sequences listed, around 11% were seen once. CDR3 size: 13 residues. CDR1 and CDR2 from the germline V gene are ENHRY and SYGVKD. V trimming: 5 bases; J trimming: 2 bases; junction bases outside the gene matches: 3. This clonotype has only a few counts. These data were likewise used in another study, on T cells expressing NK-cell markers. From that report: The authors generated TCR beta cDNA through 5'RACE template switching with UMIs. Cells sorted as CD3+CD56+NKG2C+, CD3+CD56+NKG2C- and CD3+CD56-NKG2C+ T cells supplied the TCR beta repertoires. Several experiments confined sorting to alpha-beta TCR T cells with an anti-gamma-delta TCR antibody. A few of the donors also had these clonotypes leading their CD3+CD56-NKG2C+ fraction. Questions lingered over whether expanded NKG2C+ T cell clones were HCMV-specific.

The input for sequencing was PBMCs from blood, taken on the day of vaccination. The chain carries TRBV10-3 and TRBJ2-7, with 7 bases fitting TRBD2. The TCR sequence derives from a man aged 50 to 60 who received an inactivated influenza vaccine. The CDR3 nucleotides are TGTGCCATCAGTCCCGGGACTACCTACGAGCAGTACTTC. It is translated as CAISPGTTYEQYF.